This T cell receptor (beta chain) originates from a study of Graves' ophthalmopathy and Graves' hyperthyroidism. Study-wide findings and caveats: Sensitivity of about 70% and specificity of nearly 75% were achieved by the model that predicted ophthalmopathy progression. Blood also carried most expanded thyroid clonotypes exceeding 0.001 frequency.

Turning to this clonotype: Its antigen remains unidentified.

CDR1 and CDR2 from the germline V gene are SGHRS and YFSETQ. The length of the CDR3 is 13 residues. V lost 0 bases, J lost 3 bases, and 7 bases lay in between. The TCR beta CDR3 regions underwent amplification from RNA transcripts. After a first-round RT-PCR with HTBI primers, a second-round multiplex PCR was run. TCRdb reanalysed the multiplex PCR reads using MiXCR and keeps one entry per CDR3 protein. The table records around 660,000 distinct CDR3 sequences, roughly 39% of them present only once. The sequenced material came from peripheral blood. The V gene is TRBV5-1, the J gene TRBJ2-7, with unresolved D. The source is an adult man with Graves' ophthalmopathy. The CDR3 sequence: CASSLELDYEQYF. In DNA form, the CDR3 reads TGCGCCAGCAGCTTGGAACTTGACTACGAGCAGTACTTC. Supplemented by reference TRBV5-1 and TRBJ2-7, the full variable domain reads KAGVTQTPRYLIKTRGQQVTLSCSPISGHRSVSWYQQTPGQGLQFLFEYFSETQRNKGNFPGRFSGRQFSNSRSEMNVSTLELGDSALYLCASSLELDYEQYFGPGTRLTVT.